Listed below are T cell receptor beta chains from one sample, sequenced in a study of cytomegalovirus exposure and HLA in healthy donors. Assay used: immunoSEQ multiplex PCR; TCRdb lists only in-frame clones, some missing. Recorded for this sample: approximately 140,000 clones. The sequencing input was PBMCs. These receptors were obtained from a woman aged 45-60 years in good health and CMV-seronegative. Each CDR3 is given with its conserved first and last residue. D genes are given only for firm matches.

j_call | v_call | d_call | cdr3_nt | cdr3_aa
TRBJ1-2 | TRBV19 | TRBD1 | TGTGCCAGTAGCCGCCGGGACAGGGGAGCTCATGGCTACACCTTC | CASSRRDRGAHGYTF
TRBJ2-7 | TRBV15 | NA | TGTGCCACCAGTGGAGCGGGACAGGTTAACTACGAGCAGTACTTC | CATSGAGQVNYEQYF
TRBJ1-4 | TRBV9 | NA | TGTGCCAGCAGCCCATTTCGGACAGCCGCAACTAATGAAAAACTGTTTTTT | CASSPFRTAATNEKLFF
TRBJ2-5 | TRBV23-1 | TRBD2 | TGCGCCAGCAGTCAATCGAGGGAGGGAGGGCAAGAGACCCAGTACTTC | CASSQSREGGQETQYF
TRBJ1-1 | TRBV2 | NA | TGTGCCAGCAGCTGGCAGGAGGCGAACACTGAAGCTTTCTTT | CASSWQEANTEAFF
TRBJ1-4 | TRBV15 | NA | TGTGCCACCAGCAGAGATCCGGGGGAAGGGGAAAAACTGTTTTTT | CATSRDPGEGEKLFF
TRBJ2-1 | TRBV5-5 | NA | TGTGCCAGCAGCTTGGGACCGGGTCCCAGCTCCTACAATGAGCAGTTCTTC | CASSLGPGPSSYNEQFF
TRBJ1-2 | TRBV15 | TRBD1 | TGTGCCACCAGCGGATGGACAGGGGGCCGGTATGGCTACACCTTC | CATSGWTGGRYGYTF
TRBJ2-2 | TRBV30 | NA | TGTGCCTGGAGTGTCGGCGTGACAGCGACGAACACCGGGGAGCTGTTTTTT | CAWSVGVTATNTGELFF
TRBJ2-6 | TRBV7-9 | TRBD1 | TGTGCCAGCAGCTCGGGACAGGGGAGTTGGGGGGCCAACGTCCTGACTTTC | CASSSGQGSWGANVLTF
TRBJ2-1 | TRBV5-1 | TRBD2 | TGCGCCAGCAGCTTGGGCGGGAGGCCCACGGATGAGCAGTTCTTC | CASSLGGRPTDEQFF
TRBJ2-2 | TRBV4-2 | NA | TGTGCCAGCAGCCAAGATCCGACTCTTTTCACCGGGGAGCTGTTTTTT | CASSQDPTLFTGELFF
TRBJ2-7 | TRBV16 | TRBD1 | TGTGCCAGCAGCCACCGAAGGGGGCACGAGCAGTACTTC | CASSHRRGHEQYF
TRBJ2-7 | TRBV6-4 | NA | TGTGCCAGCAGTGACCCAAGGGGGTACGAGCAGTACTTC | CASSDPRGYEQYF
TRBJ1-5 | TRBV4-2 | NA | TGTGCCAGCAGCCAAGTTGATATTCAGGAACCCCAACAGCCCCAGCATTTT | CASSQVDIQEPQQPQHF
TRBJ2-7 | TRBV5-5 | NA | TGTGCCAGCAGCTTGGCTCCGGGTTTCTCCTACGAGCAGTACTTC | CASSLAPGFSYEQYF
TRBJ1-2 | TRBV6-1 | NA | TGTGCCAGCAGTGAAGCGAGGGTAGGTGGCTACACCTTC | CASSEARVGGYTF
TRBJ1-1 | TRBV19 | NA | TGTGCCAGCCGCTCGGGGTTGGCGGCTTTCTTT | CASRSGLAAFF
TRBJ1-1 | TRBV7-9 | NA | TGTGCCAGCAGCTTAGAGGGGCGAAAGGACACTGAAGCTTTCTTT | CASSLEGRKDTEAFF
TRBJ1-6 | TRBV4-2 | NA | TGTGCCAGCAGCCAGACAGGACTTTCACCCCTCCACTTT | CASSQTGLSPLHF
TRBJ2-3 | TRBV2 | NA | TGTGCCAGCAAAACAGGGATATTAGATACGCAGTATTTT | CASKTGILDTQYF
TRBJ2-7 | TRBV27 | TRBD1 | TGTGCCAGCAGTTTAATAGGGACAGCCGCACACGAGCAGTACTTC | CASSLIGTAAHEQYF
TRBJ2-5 | TRBV18 | NA | TGTGCCAGCTCACCAGGCGGAAGCCAAGAGACCCAGTACTTC | CASSPGGSQETQYF
TRBJ2-7 | TRBV19 | TRBD1 | TGTGCCAGTAGTTACGACAGGGGTGCCTACGAGCAGTACTTC | CASSYDRGAYEQYF
TRBJ2-7 | TRBV30 | NA | TGTGCCTTATCCCGAGACAGCTTCTACGAGCAGTACTTC | CALSRDSFYEQYF
TRBJ1-2 | TRBV19 | NA | TGTGCCAGTAGTCGGAGGGAAAAGTATGGCTACACCTTC | CASSRREKYGYTF
TRBJ1-1 | TRBV7-3 | TRBD1 | TGTGCCAGCAGCTCGTACTCGACAGGGCGGGGCACTGAAGCTTTCTTT | CASSSYSTGRGTEAFF
TRBJ1-1 | TRBV7-3 | NA | TGTGCCAGCAGCTTAGAGGGAGACACTGAAGCTTTCTTT | CASSLEGDTEAFF
TRBJ2-7 | TRBV19 | NA | TGTGCCAGTAGTATAGATTCCGGGGGATTCTACGAGCAGTACTTC | CASSIDSGGFYEQYF
TRBJ2-2 | TRBV4-3 | NA | TGCGCCAGCAGCCATTCCCAGGGAGGAACCGGGGAGCTGTTTTTT | CASSHSQGGTGELFF
TRBJ2-2 | TRBV30 | NA | TGTGCCTGGAAAGCGCTAGGCCGCACCGGGGAGCTGTTTTTT | CAWKALGRTGELFF
TRBJ2-7 | TRBV19 | NA | TGTGCCAGTAGTTGGAGGGTTGGGGCCTACGAGCAGTACTTC | CASSWRVGAYEQYF
TRBJ2-2 | TRBV7-6 | TRBD1 | TGTGCCAGCAGCAGCCGGGGACAGGGTAAACGGGAGCTGTTTTTT | CASSSRGQGKRELFF
TRBJ2-3 | TRBV28 | NA | TGTGCCAGCAGTCAAAACACAGATACGCAGTATTTT | CASSQNTDTQYF
TRBJ1-6 | TRBV30 | TRBD1 | TGTGCCTGGACTACTCAGGGGGTTTCACCCCTCCACTTT | CAWTTQGVSPLHF